The 11 T cell receptor beta chains in this list originate from one sample, sequenced in a study of blood T cell repertoires in COVID-19. Repertoires were generated with immunoSEQ multiplex PCR, while TCRdb's copy carries only in-frame clones and drops some. The sample lists 150,000 to 200,000 clones; roughly 90% were seen once. Sequencing used peripheral blood. The receptors shown here come from a man aged 50 or older with acute or convalescent COVID-19.

The chain carries TRBV2 and TRBJ2-1; 8 bases fit TRBD2. After removal of 4 bases from V and 5 bases from J, the junction contained 4 bases not matched to a gene. Germline V lookup: CDR1 SNHLY, CDR2 FYNNEI. The length of the CDR3 is 14 residues. The CDR3 protein is CASSVNGGDNEQFF. The CDR3 region has the DNA TGTGCCAGCAGTGTCAACGGGGGGGACAATGAGCAGTTCTTC.

The chain uses TRBV27 and TRBJ2-7; 7 nucleotides match TRBD2. The CDR3 consists of 15 residues. Looked up from germline, CDR1 is MNHEY and CDR2 is SMNVEV (reference sequence). V gave up 3 bases and J gave up 1 base; unmatched junction bases: 6. In DNA, the CDR3 is TGTGCCAGCAGTTTGGCGGGGGTGTCATCCTACGAGCAGTACTTC. Translated: CASSLAGVSSYEQYF.

J is TRBJ1-5 and V is TRBV4-1; D is perhaps TRBD1 (5 bases). The CDR3 runs 16 residues. Germline V CDR1 and CDR2: MGHRA, YSYEKL. Trimming took 3 bases from V and 4 from J, leaving 16 bases between them. In DNA form, the CDR3 reads TGCGCCAGCAGCCATGTCCTGCGGGGCAGGAATCAGCCCCAGCATTTT. Its protein product is CASSHVLRGRNQPQHF.

The V call is TRBV15, the J call TRBJ1-4; tentatively, D is TRBD1 (5 bases). V shed 0 bases and J shed 2 bases, with 7 bases lying between them. The germline V gene has CDR1 LNHNV and CDR2 YYDKDF (reference sequence). The CDR3 extends over 15 amino acids. The CDR3 coding sequence is TGTGCCACCAGCAGAGATCAGGGTACTAATGAAAAACTGTTTTTT. Translating it yields CATSRDQGTNEKLFF. The variable domain in full, completed from reference TRBV15 and TRBJ1-4, reads DAMVIQNPRYQVTQFGKPVTLSCSQTLNHNVMYWYQQKSSQAPKLLFHYYDKDFNNEADTPDNFQSRRPNTSFCFLDIRSPGLGDTAMYLCATSRDQGTNEKLFFGSGTQLSVL.

The chain carries TRBV9 and TRBJ1-2; 10 bases map to TRBD1. Germline V gene lookup returns CDR1 SGDLS and CDR2 YYNGEE. With 0 bases clipped from V and 4 bases from J, the junction kept 6 bases outside the gene matches. CDR3 size: 16 residues. The CDR3 region has the DNA TGTGCCAGCAGCGTAGGGACAGGGGGGCTCTCCTATGGCTACACCTTC. It translates to CASSVGTGGLSYGYTF.

In this sample, this clone turned up once. This chain joins TRBV11-2 and TRBJ2-7; 7 positions match TRBD2. CDR3 length: 17 amino acids. The V segment lost 5 bases and the J segment 3 bases; nucleotides outside the gene matches: 16. In germline, CDR1 is SGHAT, CDR2 FQNNGV. The CDR3 sequence is CASSPGMLASGDYEQYV. The CDR3 DNA sequence: TGTGCCAGCAGCCCCGGGATGTTGGCTAGCGGTGACTACGAGCAGTACGTC.

The chain is built from TRBV11-2 and TRBJ2-5, with 13 bases matching TRBD2. The CDR3 runs to 17 residues. V shed 4 bases and J 5 bases; nucleotides not matched to a gene: 10. Germline V gene data show CDR1 as SGHAT and CDR2 as FQNNGV. CDR3 region: CASSSGLAGVVAETQYF. CDR3 nucleotide sequence: TGTGCCAGCAGCTCTGGACTAGCGGGGGTTGTTGCGGAGACCCAGTACTTC.

This clone came up once. The gene calls are TRBV18 and TRBJ2-7; possible D gene TRBD1, 6 bases. Germline CDR1 reads KGHSH; CDR2 reads LQKENI. The CDR3 is made up of 14 amino acids. Between the trimmed V and J ends, which lost 5 bases and 7 bases, there was a span of 18 bases. The CDR3 loop reads CASSSTGRDTEQYV. CDR3 bases: TGTGCCAGCTCATCAACGGGCAGGGACACTGAGCAGTACGTC.

This clone appeared once. The chain combines TRBV27 with TRBJ2-5; D is unclear. The germline gives CDR1 MNHEY, CDR2 SMNVEV (reference sequence). V gave up 8 bases and J gave up 1 base, with 5 bases separating them. The CDR3 has 11 amino acids. CDR3 DNA sequence: TGTGCCAGCCAGGCCCAAGAGACCCAGTACTTC. This translates into CASQAQETQYF.

V usage is TRBV7-8 and J usage is TRBJ2-7; the match to TRBD1 covers 9 bases. V shed 4 bases and J 2 bases; nucleotides not matched to a gene: 9. Germline CDR1 is SGHVS and CDR2 is FQNEAQ. The CDR3 length is 16 residues. DNA for the CDR3: TGTGCCAGCAGCTCCCAAGGACAGGGGAGTCCCTACGAGCAGTACGTC. Residues: CASSSQGQGSPYEQYV.

For the CDR3, the DNA is TGCAGCGTTCCCCAAGGTGACGGACAGGGGCTCTATGGCTACACCTTC. This codes for CSVPQGDGQGLYGYTF. The gene calls are TRBV29-1 and TRBJ1-2; 9 positions agree with TRBD1. Looked up from germline, CDR1 is SQVTM and CDR2 is ANQGSEA. This CDR3 spans 16 amino acids. V lost 5 bases, J lost 4 bases, and 14 bases stayed unmatched.